This T cell receptor beta chain was obtained from a study of blood T cell repertoires in COVID-19. Study details: T cells, B-cell-depleted T cells, or PBMCs supplied cDNA or gDNA.

V dropped 3 bases and J dropped 7 bases, with 18 bases sitting between them. This CDR3 is 16 amino acids long. In germline, CDR1 is MNHNS, CDR2 SASEGT. Assay: immunoSEQ multiplex PCR; the TCRdb copy retains only in-frame clones and omits some. The data show hundreds of thousands of clones, about 92% seen once. Everyone who took part was roughly 18 to 89 years old, and they came from 20 to 25 US areas. The V and J genes are TRBV6-1 and TRBJ1-4, with TRBD1 as a possible D gene (6 bases). Sample: PBMCs or T cells enriched from blood (not recorded which). The receptor's source is a man aged 60 to 75 who had recovered from COVID-19. CDR3 nucleotide sequence: TGTGCCAGCAGTGAGTATTCAGGGGCCGGAGGTGAAAAACTGTTTTTT. Translated, it gives CASSEYSGAGGEKLFF.